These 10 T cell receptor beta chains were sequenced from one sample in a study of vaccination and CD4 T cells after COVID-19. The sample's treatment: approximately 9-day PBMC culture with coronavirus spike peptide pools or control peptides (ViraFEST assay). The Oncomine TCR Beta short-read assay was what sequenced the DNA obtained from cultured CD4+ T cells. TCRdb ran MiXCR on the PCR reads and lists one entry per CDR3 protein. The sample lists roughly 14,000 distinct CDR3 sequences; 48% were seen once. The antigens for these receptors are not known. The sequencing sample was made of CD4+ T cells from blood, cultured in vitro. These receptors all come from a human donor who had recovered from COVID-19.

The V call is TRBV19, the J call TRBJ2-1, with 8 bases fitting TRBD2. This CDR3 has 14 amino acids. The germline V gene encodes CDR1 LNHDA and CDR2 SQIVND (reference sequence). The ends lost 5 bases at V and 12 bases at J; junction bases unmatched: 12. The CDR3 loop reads CASSGLAGSSWQFF. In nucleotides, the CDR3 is TGTGCCAGTAGTGGGCTAGCGGGCTCTTCTTGGCAGTTCTTC.

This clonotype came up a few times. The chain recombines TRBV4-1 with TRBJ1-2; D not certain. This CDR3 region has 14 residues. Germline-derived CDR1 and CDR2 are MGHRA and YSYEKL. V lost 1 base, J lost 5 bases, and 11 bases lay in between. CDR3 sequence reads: CASSQAENGYGYTF. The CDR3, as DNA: TGCGCCAGCAGCCAAGCGGAAAATGGGTATGGCTACACCTTC.

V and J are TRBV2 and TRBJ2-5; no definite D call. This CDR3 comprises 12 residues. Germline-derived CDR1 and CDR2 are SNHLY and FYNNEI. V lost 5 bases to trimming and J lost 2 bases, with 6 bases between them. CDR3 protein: CASSSRQETQYF. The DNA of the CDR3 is TGTGCCAGCAGTAGTCGTCAAGAGACCCAGTACTTC.

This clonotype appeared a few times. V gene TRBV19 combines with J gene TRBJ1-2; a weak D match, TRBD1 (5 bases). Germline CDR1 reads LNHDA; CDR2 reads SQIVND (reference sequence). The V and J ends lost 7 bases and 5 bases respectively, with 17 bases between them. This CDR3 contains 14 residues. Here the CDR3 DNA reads TGTGCCAGTACGCCGGGAAGGGGCGGGTATGGCTACACCTTC. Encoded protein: CASTPGRGGYGYTF.

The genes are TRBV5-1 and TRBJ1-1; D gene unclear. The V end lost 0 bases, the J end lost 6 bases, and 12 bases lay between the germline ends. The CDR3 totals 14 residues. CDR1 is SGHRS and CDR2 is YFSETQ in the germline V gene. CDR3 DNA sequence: TGCGCCAGCAGCTTGGAACGGGGAGTCGCTGAAGCTTTCTTT. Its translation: CASSLERGVAEAFF.

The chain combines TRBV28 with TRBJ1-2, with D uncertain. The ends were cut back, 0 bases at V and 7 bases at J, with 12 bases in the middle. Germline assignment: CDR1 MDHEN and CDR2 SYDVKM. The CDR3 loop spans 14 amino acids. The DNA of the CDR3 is TGTGCCAGCAGTTTATGGCCCGGTCACAGTGGCTACACCTTC. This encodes CASSLWPGHSGYTF.

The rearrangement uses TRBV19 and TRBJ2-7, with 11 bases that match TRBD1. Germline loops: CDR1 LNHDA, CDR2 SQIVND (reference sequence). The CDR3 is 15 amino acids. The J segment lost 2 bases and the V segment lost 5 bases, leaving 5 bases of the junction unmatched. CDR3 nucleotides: TGTGCCAGTAGTGACCCGGGACAGGGGGCCTACGAGCAGTACTTC. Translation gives CASSDPGQGAYEQYF.

The CDR3 sequence: CASSAPGGRFISEQYF. CDR3 sequence (DNA): TGTGCCAGCAGCGCGCCAGGGGGGCGTTTTATCAGCGAGCAGTACTTC. The chain couples TRBV11-3 to TRBJ2-7; possibly TRBD1 for D (7 bases). Per the germline V gene, CDR1 is SGHNT and CDR2 is YENEEA. Trimming pared 5 bases from V and 6 bases from J, leaving 23 bases between. This CDR3 spans 16 amino acids.

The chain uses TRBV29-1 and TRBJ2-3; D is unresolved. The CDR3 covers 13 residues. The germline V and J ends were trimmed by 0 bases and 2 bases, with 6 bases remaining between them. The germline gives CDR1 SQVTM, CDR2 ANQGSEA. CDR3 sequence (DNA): TGCAGCGTTGAAGATCCCCTCACAGATACGCAGTATTTT. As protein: CSVEDPLTDTQYF.

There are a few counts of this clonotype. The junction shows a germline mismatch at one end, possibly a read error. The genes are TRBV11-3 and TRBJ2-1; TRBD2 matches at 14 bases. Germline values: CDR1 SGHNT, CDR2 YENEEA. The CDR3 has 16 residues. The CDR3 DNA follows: TGTGCCAGCAGCCACGGACTAGCGGGGGGATACACTGAGCAGTTCTTC. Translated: CASSHGLAGGYTEQFF. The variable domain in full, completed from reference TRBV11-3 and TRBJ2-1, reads EAGVVQSPRYKIIEKKQPVAFWCNPISGHNTLYWYLQNLGQGPELLIRYENEEAVDDSQLPKDRFSAERLKGVDSTLKIQPAELGDSAVYLCASSHGLAGGYTEQFFGPGTRLTVL.